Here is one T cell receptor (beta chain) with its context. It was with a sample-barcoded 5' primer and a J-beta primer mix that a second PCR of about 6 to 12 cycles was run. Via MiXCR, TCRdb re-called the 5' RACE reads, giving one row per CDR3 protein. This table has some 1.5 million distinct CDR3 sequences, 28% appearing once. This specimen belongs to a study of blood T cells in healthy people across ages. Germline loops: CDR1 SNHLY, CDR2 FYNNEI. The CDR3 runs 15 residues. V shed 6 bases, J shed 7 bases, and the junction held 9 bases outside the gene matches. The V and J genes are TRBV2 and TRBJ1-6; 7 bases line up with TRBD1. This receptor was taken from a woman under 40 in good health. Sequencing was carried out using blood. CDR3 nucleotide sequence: TGTGCCAGCAGCCCGAGAGGGGGCAGGAATTCACCCCTCCACTTT. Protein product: CASSPRGGRNSPLHF.